Listed below are T cell receptor beta chains from one sample, sequenced in a study of Graves' ophthalmopathy and Graves' hyperthyroidism. TCRdb re-called the multiplex PCR reads with MiXCR, one entry per CDR3 protein. In the table there are 300,000 to 400,000 distinct CDR3 sequences, about 17% of which are singletons. Sequenced input: peripheral blood. The receptors originated from an adult man with Graves' ophthalmopathy. Both conserved end residues are part of each CDR3. D genes are given only for firm matches. Part of the rows lack a size; the others show once, few, many or a class for expanded clones.

d_call | j_call | v_call | clone_size | cdr3_nt | cdr3_aa
- | TRBJ2-7 | TRBV2 | many | TGTGCCAGCAGACCCCAACGGGAGTGGTACGAGCAGTACTTC | CASRPQREWYEQYF
- | TRBJ1-1 | TRBV10-2 | - | TGCGCCAGCAGTGACCTAACAGGCGAGACTGAAGCTTTCTTT | CASSDLTGETEAFF
TRBD1 | TRBJ1-2 | TRBV6-5 | many | TGTGCCAGCAGTTACACCCCGGACCCCCAGGGGGGTGGCTACACCTTC | CASSYTPDPQGGGYTF
- | TRBJ1-6 | TRBV20-1 | many | TGCAGTGCTGCTAACAGGGACGGCAATTCACCCCTCCACTTT | CSAANRDGNSPLHF
- | TRBJ2-3 | TRBV5-1 | many | TGCGCCAGCAGCTTGGCCAGGGACGGGAGAACGCGCACAGATACGCAGTATTTT | CASSLARDGRTRTDTQYF
TRBD1 | TRBJ1-1 | TRBV6-1 | - | TGTGCCAGCAGCTCTCACGGACAGGGGAACACTGAAGCTTTCTTT | CASSSHGQGNTEAFF
- | TRBJ1-1 | TRBV7-8 | many | TGTGCCAGCAGCTTAGCGAGAGGGGGGAGAACTGAAGCTTTCTTT | CASSLARGGRTEAFF
TRBD1 | TRBJ2-7 | TRBV2 | many | TGTGCCAGCAGCGCCGACAGGGTCGAGCAGTACTTC | CASSADRVEQYF
- | TRBJ2-5 | TRBV27 | many | TGTGCCAGCAGTCCCTCCCCTACAGGCCGGGGAGAGACCCAGTACTTC | CASSPSPTGRGETQYF
- | TRBJ1-5 | TRBV14 | many | TGTGCCAGCAGCCAAGTACGATTGCAGGTTCACGGGGGCGGTCAGCCCCAGCATTTT | CASSQVRLQVHGGGQPQHF
- | TRBJ1-6 | TRBV5-1 | many | TGCGCCAGCAGCTCAGGACAGAATAATTCACCCCTCCACTTT | CASSSGQNNSPLHF
TRBD1 | TRBJ1-5 | TRBV6-4 | - | TGTGCCAGCAGTGACCCGGCGGGACAGGGCGGATTTCAGCCCCAGCATTTT | CASSDPAGQGGFQPQHF
- | TRBJ1-1 | TRBV19 | many | TGTGCCAGTAGTATAGGGGGCGGAGACAGAAACACTGAAGCTTTCTTT | CASSIGGGDRNTEAFF
- | TRBJ1-1 | TRBV4-1 | many | TGCGCCAGCAGCCACGGGCGGGTAGATTACGGGGCTTTCTTT | CASSHGRVDYGAFF
TRBD1 | TRBJ1-1 | TRBV19 | many | TGTGCCAGTAGTATGTCACAGGGGGGCGATGAAGCTTTCTTT | CASSMSQGGDEAFF
TRBD1 | TRBJ1-5 | TRBV19 | many | TGTGCCAGTAATCCGGGACAGAGAAGATTCAATCAGCCCCAGCATTTT | CASNPGQRRFNQPQHF
- | TRBJ1-1 | TRBV6-5 | many | TGTGCCAGCAAGCCTAGGGCAGGGAACACTGAAGCTTTCTTT | CASKPRAGNTEAFF
TRBD1 | TRBJ1-2 | TRBV30 | many | TGTGCCTGGGGACAGGGGGATGGCTACACCTTC | CAWGQGDGYTF
- | TRBJ1-2 | TRBV12-3/TRBV12-4 | many | TGTGCCAGCAGGCCCCCCGGGGGAACGATTTATGGCTACACCTTC | CASRPPGGTIYGYTF
TRBD2 | TRBJ2-5 | TRBV6-1 | many | TGTGCCAGCACCCCGAATAGCGGGGGGGCCGGTGAGACCCAGTACTTC | CASTPNSGGAGETQYF
TRBD1 | TRBJ2-5 | TRBV11-2 | many | TGTGCCAGCAGCCCACAGGGGGCGAGGGAGACCCAGTACTTC | CASSPQGARETQYF
- | TRBJ1-1 | TRBV12-3/TRBV12-4 | many | TGTGCCAGCAGTTTAGATGGGAGGACCACTGAAGCTTTCTTT | CASSLDGRTTEAFF
- | TRBJ2-5 | TRBV7-2 | - | TGTGCCAGCAGTTATGGGCGTTCGGGTCAAGAGACCCAGTACTTC | CASSYGRSGQETQYF
TRBD2 | TRBJ2-5 | TRBV4-1 | many | TGCGCCAGCAGCCAAGGAACTAGCGGTAGAGAGACCCAGTACTTC | CASSQGTSGRETQYF
TRBD2 | TRBJ2-5 | TRBV20-1 | many | TGCAGTGCTCGGGGGGAAGAGACCCAGTACTTC | CSARGEETQYF
TRBD1 | TRBJ1-2 | TRBV20-1 | many | TGCAGTGCCCCGAGGCCACAGGGGAACTATGGCTACACCTTC | CSAPRPQGNYGYTF
- | TRBJ2-4 | TRBV27 | many | TGTGCCAGCAGTTTATCCACCGTTGCTTCTAAAAACATTCAGTACTTC | CASSLSTVASKNIQYF
- | TRBJ2-7 | TRBV29-1 | many | TGCAGCGTTGGTATCAACTCCTACGAGCAGTACTTC | CSVGINSYEQYF
TRBD2 | TRBJ2-2 | TRBV4-2 | many | TGTGCCAGCAGCCAAGCGAACGGTGGCGGGGGGGTCACCGGGGAGCTGTTTTTT | CASSQANGGGGVTGELFF
TRBD2 | TRBJ2-7 | TRBV30 | many | TGTGCCTGGAGGGGGCAACTAGCGGGATTGGACGAGCAGTACTTC | CAWRGQLAGLDEQYF
TRBD1 | TRBJ2-7 | TRBV5-1 | many | TGCGCCAGCAGCTTGGGTCTCGGGACAGTCTCTTACGAGCAGTACTTC | CASSLGLGTVSYEQYF
TRBD1 | TRBJ1-2 | TRBV15 | many | TGTGCCACCAGCAACCCGACAGGGGGGGGCTACACCTTC | CATSNPTGGGYTF
TRBD2 | TRBJ2-7 | TRBV12-3/TRBV12-4 | - | TGTGCCAGCAGTCCGCCCCCCGGGAGGATCTACGAGCAGTACTTC | CASSPPPGRIYEQYF
- | TRBJ2-5 | TRBV19 | - | TGTGCCAGTAGTATAGGCGACAGGTCCCAGTACTTC | CASSIGDRSQYF
- | TRBJ2-2 | TRBV6-2/TRBV6-3 | many | - | CASSYFSLDNSAGSCFF
- | TRBJ1-2 | TRBV12-3/TRBV12-4 | many | TGTGCCAGCAGTTTACGGGTTAATGGCTACACCTTC | CASSLRVNGYTF
- | TRBJ1-3 | TRBV30 | - | TGTGCCTGGAGTCCAAAGGGAAACACCATATATTTT | CAWSPKGNTIYF
- | TRBJ1-6 | TRBV5-1 | many | TGCGCCAGCCGAAATTCCAGGGGTGAGTCACCCCTCCACTTT | CASRNSRGESPLHF
TRBD1 | TRBJ1-2 | TRBV6-5 | many | TGTGCCAGCAGTCCGCAGGGGGGGGACTATGGCTACACCTTC | CASSPQGGDYGYTF
- | TRBJ1-5 | TRBV19 | - | TGTGCCAGTAGTATAGAGTCGGATAGCAATCAGCCCCAGCATTTT | CASSIESDSNQPQHF
- | TRBJ1-5 | TRBV10-3 | many | TGTGCCATCAGTGAAGGGTCTCTAGGGCCCCAGCATTTT | CAISEGSLGPQHF
- | TRBJ1-6 | TRBV7-9 | many | TGTGCCAGCAGCCCAAGCCCCAGGGAGTCACCCCTCCACTTT | CASSPSPRESPLHF